This TCR beta chain was sequenced during a study of graft-versus-host responses after intestinal transplantation. About the research overall: Transplants were multivisceral, liver-intestinal, or isolated intestinal. Tacrolimus and steroids were given for around 3 years to all recipients after anti-thymocyte globulin induction. Notes on the study in general: Allografts from individuals with graft-donor T cell macrochimerism displayed high graft-versus-host to host-versus-graft clonal ratios. Among recipient marrow samples, GvH clones were found; some appeared first in ileum or blood.

Produced via immunoSEQ multiplex PCR; TCRdb's table is partial and in-frame only. The sample lists some 120,000 clones; around 94% were seen once. About this clone itself: Its antigen is unknown.

The source was unstimulated CD4+ T cells sorted from spleen or lymph node cells, collected before transplant. The TCR comes from a human donor who was the organ donor for an intestinal transplant.

This chain's CDR3 is CASSAPLAGGSGGSYEQYF. CDR3 sequence (DNA): TGTGCCAGCAGCGCACCACTAGCGGGAGGTTCGGGTGGCTCCTACGAGCAGTACTTC. The chain carries TRBV9 and TRBJ2-7; 12 bases agree with TRBD2. Germline V gene lookup returns CDR1 SGDLS and CDR2 YYNGEE. This CDR3 region has 19 residues. After removal of 3 bases from V and 0 bases from J, the junction contained 13 bases not matched to a gene.